Many counts were recorded for the clone carrying this T cell receptor (beta chain). TCRdb recomputed calls from the 5' RACE reads with MiXCR, one row per CDR3 protein. This sample has tens of thousands of distinct CDR3 sequences, with roughly 10% found just once. The data are from a study of neurological immune-mediated disorders. Documented time point: longitudinal time-point 1 (baseline). The length of the CDR3 is 15 residues. V dropped 6 bases and J dropped 3; count of bases not matched to a gene: 5. This sequence joins TRBV12-3 or TRBV12-4 and TRBJ2-1; the match to TRBD1 covers 10 bases. The receptor comes from a male donor with HTLV-1-associated myelopathy (HAM/TSP). What was sequenced was PBMCs. DNA of the CDR3: TGTGCCAGCAGAACCGGGACAGGGGTCTACAATGAGCAGTTCTTC. This sequence encodes CASRTGTGVYNEQFF.